This T cell receptor beta chain was sequenced during a study of blood T cells in healthy people across ages (dated by TCRdb to the mid-2010s). With respect to the entire study: In model experiments, template switching captured roughly one uniquely barcoded TCR beta cDNA molecule for every two T cells. To avoid experimental bias, donors of different ages were distributed randomly across sequencing lanes. Two additional independent replicas of 1 million unique cDNA reads from the same blood draw were analyzed for two donors (one aged 18 to 30 and one aged 80 or older). Donors were grouped into four age groups: young (average roughly 17 years), middle-aged (39), aged (about 60) and long-lived (roughly 80). The study measured age-related changes in TCR beta repertoire diversity using deep sequencing normalized with unique cDNA molecular identifiers. Results the study describes overall, beyond this receptor: Donor CMV infection status was unknown, potentially confounding age-related changes in expanded clonotypes. Observed TCR beta diversity per million T cells fell roughly linearly with age, and a significant reduction was already apparent by age approximately 40. Total diversity estimates from one million sequenced T cells were considered lower bounds and underestimates. Observed TCR beta diversity correlated strongly with the percentage of naive T cells measured by flow cytometry. Bulk unsorted PBMC profiling prevented conclusive comparison of naive and antigen-experienced compartments. Compared with the aged group, the long-lived group had more naive CD4+ T cells, fewer expanded clones and increased TCR diversity, a pattern suggesting age selection.

The method behind the library was 5' RACE. TCRdb shows the sequencer as Illumina HiSeq 2500. A second roughly 7 to 12 cycle PCR used a sample-barcoded 5' primer and a J-beta primer mix. Each TCR beta cDNA molecule received a unique molecular identifier from a template-switch 5' adaptor carrying 12 random nucleotides. Each sample yielded at least 2.5 million CDR3-containing paired-end reads. The Mint cDNA synthesis kit, primed by a TRBC-specific oligonucleotide, was used to synthesize first-strand cDNA from all RNA. After uracil-DNA glycosylase treatment, a first 18-cycle PCR used universal primers M1SS and BC2_uni_R on all cDNA. The authors' pipeline ran thus. Each sample was normalized by randomly selecting 1 million high-quality reads, each carrying a distinct molecular identifier. Instead of being binned into consensus sequences, reads that shared molecular identifiers were thrown out. MiTCR, with a Q25 quality threshold and the strictest error-elimination algorithm, was used for CDR3 identification, clonotype clustering and error correction. A nonparametric unseen species model with Euler transformation was used to estimate lower-bound total TCR beta diversity. TCRdb reprocessed the public reads (quality trimming at Q25 with fastp, clone calling with MiXCR) and kept in-frame beta chains. Each CDR3 protein appears once, grouped with its most common genes and DNA. TCRdb's processing, not the authors' own work, is the source of the V and J calls. The sample includes fewer than 900,000 distinct CDR3 sequences, with 30% to 45% observed a single time. In total, the top ten clones hold roughly 13% of the sample.

Systemically healthy Caucasian individuals from Russia, 35 to 50 in total and aged about 6 to 95 years, were included as donors. Each donor gave around 9.9 milliliters of peripheral blood, collected into EDTA-treated Vacutainer tubes. Ficoll-Paque density-gradient centrifugation was used to isolate PBMCs, with at least 6.5 million per sample. Trizol reagent was used to extract total RNA from PBMCs, with at least 6 micrograms per sample. For every donor, an aliquot of PBMCs went through flow cytometry to measure the percentages of naive CD45RAhigh/CD27high T cells. With regard to this clonotype: This receptor's antigen is unknown. It has no much larger one-base neighbor in the sample; base qualities were not kept.

V is clipped by 3 bases and J by 4 bases, and the sequence between their germline boundaries is 12 bases long. The cysteine opens and the phenylalanine closes a CDR3 of 15 amino acids. Only the CDR3 portion is preserved as DNA: 45 bases, with reading frame beginning at the first base. This sequence originates from a man younger than 35 in good health. Sequenced: blood. The chain couples TRBV12-3 or TRBV12-4 to TRBJ1-4; no D gene call is confident. The CDR3 amino acid sequence is: CASSLRRVNNEKLFF. The base sequence is TGTGCCAGCAGTTTGAGAAGGGTCAATAATGAAAAACTGTTTTTT.